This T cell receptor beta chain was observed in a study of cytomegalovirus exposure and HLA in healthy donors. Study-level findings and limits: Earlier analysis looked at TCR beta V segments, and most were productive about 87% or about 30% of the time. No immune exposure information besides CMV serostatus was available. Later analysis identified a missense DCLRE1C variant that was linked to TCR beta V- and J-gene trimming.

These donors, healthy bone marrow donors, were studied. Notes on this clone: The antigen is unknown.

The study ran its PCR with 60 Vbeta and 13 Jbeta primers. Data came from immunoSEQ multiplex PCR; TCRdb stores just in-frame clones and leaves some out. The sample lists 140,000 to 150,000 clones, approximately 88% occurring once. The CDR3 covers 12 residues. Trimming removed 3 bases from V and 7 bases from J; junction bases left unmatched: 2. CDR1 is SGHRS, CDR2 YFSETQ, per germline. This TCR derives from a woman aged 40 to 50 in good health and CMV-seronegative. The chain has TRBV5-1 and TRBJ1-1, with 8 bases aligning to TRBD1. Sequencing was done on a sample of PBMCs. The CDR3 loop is CASSSTGGEAFF. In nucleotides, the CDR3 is TGCGCCAGCAGCTCCACAGGGGGTGAAGCTTTCTTT.